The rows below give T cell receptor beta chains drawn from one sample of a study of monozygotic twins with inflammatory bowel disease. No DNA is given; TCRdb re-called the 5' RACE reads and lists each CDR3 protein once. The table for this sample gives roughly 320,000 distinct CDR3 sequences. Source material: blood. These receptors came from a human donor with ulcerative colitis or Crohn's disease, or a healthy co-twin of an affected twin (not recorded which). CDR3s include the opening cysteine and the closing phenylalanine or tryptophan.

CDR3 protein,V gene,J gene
CASSLFAGGENEQFF,TRBV7-2,TRBJ2-1
CASRADFAGGYEQYF,TRBV5-1,TRBJ2-7
CASSQEGTAYNEQFF,TRBV4-3,TRBJ2-1
CASSSLTVTAYEQYF,TRBV7-8,TRBJ2-7
CASSHGRSYEQYF,TRBV7-2,TRBJ2-7
CASSPPTRERGGYTF,TRBV27,TRBJ1-2
CASSFGSVLGETQYF,TRBV28,TRBJ2-5
CASRTTSGGEQFF,TRBV2,TRBJ2-1
CSVEGNLKETQYF,TRBV29-1,TRBJ2-5
CASSLSPTNTGELFF,TRBV7-2,TRBJ2-2
CASSFGLRTGELFF,TRBV28,TRBJ2-2
CASSRDRGQETQYF,TRBV12-3/TRBV12-4,TRBJ2-5
CSVGDNYEQYF,TRBV29-1,TRBJ2-7
CATSRDGRGALSNQPQHF,TRBV15,TRBJ1-5
CASSITGTGQFF,TRBV28,TRBJ2-1
CASNARGGTGTDTQYF,TRBV2,TRBJ2-3
CASSTPRGLNTGELFF,TRBV4-3,TRBJ2-2
CASSPTGNTIYF,TRBV19,TRBJ1-3
CASSPGSSTSRAYEQFF,TRBV5-1,TRBJ2-1
CASSLPSGAKLFF,TRBV7-2,TRBJ1-4
CASSPGHTNTGELFF,TRBV5-1,TRBJ2-2
CASSLARVRDTQYF,TRBV12-3/TRBV12-4,TRBJ2-3
CASSLGGSSDTQYF,TRBV28,TRBJ2-3
CASSLVAGVYEQYF,TRBV7-9,TRBJ2-7
CASNSKRDPTDTQYF,TRBV12-3/TRBV12-4,TRBJ2-3